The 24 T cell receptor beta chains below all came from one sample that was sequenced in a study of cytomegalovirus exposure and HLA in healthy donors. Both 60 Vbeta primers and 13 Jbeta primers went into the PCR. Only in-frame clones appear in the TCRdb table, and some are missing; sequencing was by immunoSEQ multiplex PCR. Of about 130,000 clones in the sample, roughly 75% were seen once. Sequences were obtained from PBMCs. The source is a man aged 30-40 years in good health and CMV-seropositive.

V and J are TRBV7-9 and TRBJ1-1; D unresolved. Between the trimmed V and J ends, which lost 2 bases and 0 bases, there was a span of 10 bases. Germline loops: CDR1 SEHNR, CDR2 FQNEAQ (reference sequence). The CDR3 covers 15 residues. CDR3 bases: TGTGCCAGCAGCTTATCCGGGAGATTGAACACTGAAGCTTTCTTT. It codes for CASSLSGRLNTEAFF.

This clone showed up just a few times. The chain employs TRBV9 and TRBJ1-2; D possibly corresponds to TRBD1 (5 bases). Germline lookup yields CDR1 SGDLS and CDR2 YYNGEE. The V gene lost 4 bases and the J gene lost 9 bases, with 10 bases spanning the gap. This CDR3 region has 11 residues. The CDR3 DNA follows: TGTGCCAGCAGCTCCCGGACACGCTACACCTTC. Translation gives CASSSRTRYTF.

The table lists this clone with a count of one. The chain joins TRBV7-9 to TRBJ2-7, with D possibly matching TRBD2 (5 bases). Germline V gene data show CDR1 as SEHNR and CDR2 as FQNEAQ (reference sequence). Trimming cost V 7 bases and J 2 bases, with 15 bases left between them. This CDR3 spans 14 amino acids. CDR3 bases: TGTGCCAGCACAAGAGCGGAGATAACCTACGAGCAGTACTTC. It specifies CASTRAEITYEQYF.

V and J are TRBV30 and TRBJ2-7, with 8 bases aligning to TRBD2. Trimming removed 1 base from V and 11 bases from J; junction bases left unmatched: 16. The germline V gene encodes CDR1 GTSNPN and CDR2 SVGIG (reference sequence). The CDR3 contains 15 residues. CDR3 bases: TGTGCCTGGAGTGGGAATGGTTGGAACGGGAGGGAGGAGTACTTC. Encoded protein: CAWSGNGWNGREEYF.

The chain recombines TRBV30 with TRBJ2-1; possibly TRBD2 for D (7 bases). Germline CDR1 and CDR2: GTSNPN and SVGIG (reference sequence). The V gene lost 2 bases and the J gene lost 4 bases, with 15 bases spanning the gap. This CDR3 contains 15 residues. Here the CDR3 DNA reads TGTGCCTGGAGTAGGGGGGGAGGGGGGTACAATGAGCAGTTCTTC. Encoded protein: CAWSRGGGGYNEQFF.

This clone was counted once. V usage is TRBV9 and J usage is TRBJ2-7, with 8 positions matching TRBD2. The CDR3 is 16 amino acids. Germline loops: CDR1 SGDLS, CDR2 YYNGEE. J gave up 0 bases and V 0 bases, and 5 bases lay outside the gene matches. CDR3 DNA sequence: TGTGCCAGCAGCGTAGAGGGTAGCGGGAACTCCTACGAGCAGTACTTC. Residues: CASSVEGSGNSYEQYF.

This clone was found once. The CDR3 DNA reads TGTGCCAGCAGCGAGAGCGGGAGAAAGGTAGATACGCAGTATTTT. This gives the protein CASSESGRKVDTQYF. V usage is TRBV9 and J usage is TRBJ2-3; 8 positions agree with TRBD2. V trimming: 3 bases; J trimming: 5 bases; junction bases outside the gene matches: 8. Per germline, CDR1 SGDLS and CDR2 YYNGEE. The CDR3 spans 15 residues.

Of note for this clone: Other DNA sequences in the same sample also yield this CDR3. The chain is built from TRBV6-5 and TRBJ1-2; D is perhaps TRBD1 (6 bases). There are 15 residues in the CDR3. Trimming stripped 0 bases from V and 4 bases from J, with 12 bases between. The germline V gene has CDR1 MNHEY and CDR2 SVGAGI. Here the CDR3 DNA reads TGTGCCAGCAGTTACTCGGGACACGGGGTCTATGGCTACACCTTC. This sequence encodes CASSYSGHGVYGYTF.

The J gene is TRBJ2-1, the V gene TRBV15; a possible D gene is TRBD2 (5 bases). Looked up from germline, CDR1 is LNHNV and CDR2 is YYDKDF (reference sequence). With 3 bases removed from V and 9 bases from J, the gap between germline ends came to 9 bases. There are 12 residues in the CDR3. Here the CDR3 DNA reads TGTGCCACCAGCAGGAGGGCCGGTGAGCAGTTCTTC. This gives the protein CATSRRAGEQFF.

Here the CDR3 DNA reads TGTGCCAGCAGTTTATCGGCCAGGGGGCTCACTGAAGCTTTCTTT. Residues: CASSLSARGLTEAFF. V usage is TRBV27 and J usage is TRBJ1-1; TRBD1 agrees at 8 bases. Germline V CDR1 and CDR2: MNHEY, SMNVEV (reference sequence). Germline trimming cut 0 bases from V and 4 bases from J; bases unmatched to any gene: 4. The CDR3 has 15 residues.

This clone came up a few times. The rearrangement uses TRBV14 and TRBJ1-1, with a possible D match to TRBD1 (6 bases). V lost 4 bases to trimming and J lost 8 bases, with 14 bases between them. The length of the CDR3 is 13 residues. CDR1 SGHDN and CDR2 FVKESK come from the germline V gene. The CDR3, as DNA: TGTGCCAGCAGCCTCTCCAGACAGGCAGAAGCTTTCTTT. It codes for CASSLSRQAEAFF.

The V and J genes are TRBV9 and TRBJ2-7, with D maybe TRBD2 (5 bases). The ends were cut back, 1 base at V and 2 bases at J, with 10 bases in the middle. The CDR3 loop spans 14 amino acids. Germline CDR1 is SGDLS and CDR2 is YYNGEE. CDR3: CASSVSGRPYEQYF. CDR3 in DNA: TGTGCCAGCAGCGTAAGCGGCAGACCCTACGAGCAGTACTTC.

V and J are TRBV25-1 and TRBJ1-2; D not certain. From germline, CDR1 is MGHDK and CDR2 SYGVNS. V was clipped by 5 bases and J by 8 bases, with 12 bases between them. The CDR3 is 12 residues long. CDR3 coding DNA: TGTGCCAGCAGTTGGAGCGATGAGGGCTACACCTTC. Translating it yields CASSWSDEGYTF.

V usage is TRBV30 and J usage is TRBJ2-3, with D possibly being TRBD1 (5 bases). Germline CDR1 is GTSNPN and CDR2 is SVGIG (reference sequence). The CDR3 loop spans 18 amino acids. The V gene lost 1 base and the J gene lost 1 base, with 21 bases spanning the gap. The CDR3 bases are TGTGCCTGGAGTGCCGGACAAGTCCGTGGGATTGGCACAGATACGCAGTATTTT. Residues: CAWSAGQVRGIGTDTQYF.

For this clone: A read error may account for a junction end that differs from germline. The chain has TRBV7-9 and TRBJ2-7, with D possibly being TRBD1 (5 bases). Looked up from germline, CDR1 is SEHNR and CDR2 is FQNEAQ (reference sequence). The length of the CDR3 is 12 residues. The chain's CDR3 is CSSAAWQGEQYF. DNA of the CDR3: TGTTCCAGCGCTGCGTGGCAGGGCGAGCAGTACTTC. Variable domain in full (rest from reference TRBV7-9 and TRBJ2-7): DTGVSQNPRHKITKRGQNVTFRCDPISEHNRLYWYRQTLGQGPEFLTYFQNEAQLEKSRLLSDRFSAERPKGSFSTLEIQRTEQGDSAMYLCSSAAWQGEQYFGPGTRLTVT.

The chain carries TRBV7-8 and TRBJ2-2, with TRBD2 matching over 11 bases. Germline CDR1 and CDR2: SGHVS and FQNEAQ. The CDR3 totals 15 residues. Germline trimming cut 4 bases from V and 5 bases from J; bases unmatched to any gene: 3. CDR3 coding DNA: TGTGCCAGCAGCTCACTAGCGGGAGATACCGGGGAGCTGTTTTTT. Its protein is CASSSLAGDTGELFF.

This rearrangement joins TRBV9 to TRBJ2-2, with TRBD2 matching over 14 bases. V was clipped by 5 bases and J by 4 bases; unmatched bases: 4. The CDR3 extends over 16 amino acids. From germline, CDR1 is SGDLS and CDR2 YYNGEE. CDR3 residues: CASRGTSGSGTGELFF. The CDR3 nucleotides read TGTGCCAGCAGAGGGACTAGCGGGAGTGGCACCGGGGAGCTGTTTTTT.

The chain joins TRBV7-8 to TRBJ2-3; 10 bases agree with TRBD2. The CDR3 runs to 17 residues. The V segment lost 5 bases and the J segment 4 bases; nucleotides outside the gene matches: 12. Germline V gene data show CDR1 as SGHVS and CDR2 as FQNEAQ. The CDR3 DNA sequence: TGTGCCAGCAGCCAGCGGGAGGGCCCTCTGCGAGCAGATACGCAGTATTTT. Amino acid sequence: CASSQREGPLRADTQYF.

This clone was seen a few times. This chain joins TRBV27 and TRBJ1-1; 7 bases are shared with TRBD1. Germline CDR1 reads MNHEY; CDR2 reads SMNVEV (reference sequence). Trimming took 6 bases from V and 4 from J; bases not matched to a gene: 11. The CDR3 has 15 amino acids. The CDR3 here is CASSAQRQGGTEAFF. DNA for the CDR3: TGTGCCAGCAGCGCGCAACGACAGGGTGGCACTGAAGCTTTCTTT.

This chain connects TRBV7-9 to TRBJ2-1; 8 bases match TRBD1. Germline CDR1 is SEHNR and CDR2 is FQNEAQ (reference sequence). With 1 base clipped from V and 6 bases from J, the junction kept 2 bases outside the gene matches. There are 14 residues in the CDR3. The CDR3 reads CASSLDTGGNEQFF. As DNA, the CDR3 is TGTGCCAGCAGCTTAGATACAGGGGGCAATGAGCAGTTCTTC.

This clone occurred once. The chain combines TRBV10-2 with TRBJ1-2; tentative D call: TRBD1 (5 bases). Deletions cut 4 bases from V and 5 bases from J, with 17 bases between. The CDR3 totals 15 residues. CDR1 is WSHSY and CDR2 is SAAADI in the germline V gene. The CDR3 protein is CASSAGRGLLYGYTF. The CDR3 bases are TGCGCCAGCAGTGCAGGCCGGGGACTCCTTTATGGCTACACCTTC.

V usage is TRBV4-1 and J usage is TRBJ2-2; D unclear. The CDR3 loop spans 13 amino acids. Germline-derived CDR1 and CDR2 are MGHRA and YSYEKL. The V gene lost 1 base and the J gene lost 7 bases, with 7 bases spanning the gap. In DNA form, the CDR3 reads TGCGCCAGCAGCCAAGGGCTGCTCGGGGAGCTGTTTTTT. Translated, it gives CASSQGLLGELFF.

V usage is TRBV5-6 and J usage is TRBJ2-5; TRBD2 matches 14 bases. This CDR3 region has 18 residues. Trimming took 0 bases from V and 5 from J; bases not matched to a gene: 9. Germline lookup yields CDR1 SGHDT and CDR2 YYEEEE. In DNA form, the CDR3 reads TGTGCCAGCAGCTTGGGTGTTTTTGGGACTAGCGGGAGTGAGACCCAGTACTTC. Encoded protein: CASSLGVFGTSGSETQYF. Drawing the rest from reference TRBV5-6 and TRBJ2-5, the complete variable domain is DAGVTQSPTHLIKTRGQQVTLRCSPKSGHDTVSWYQQALGQGPQFIFQYYEEEERQRGNFPDRFSGHQFPNYSSELNVNALLLGDSALYLCASSLGVFGTSGSETQYFGPGTRLLVL.

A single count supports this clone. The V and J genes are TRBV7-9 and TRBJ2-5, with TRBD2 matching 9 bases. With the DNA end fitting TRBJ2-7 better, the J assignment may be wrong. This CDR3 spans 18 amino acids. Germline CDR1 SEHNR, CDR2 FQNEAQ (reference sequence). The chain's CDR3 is CASSRVGAGGVRLYEQYF. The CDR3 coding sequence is TGTGCCAGCAGCCGTGTAGGAGCGGGAGGAGTGAGGCTCTACGAGCAGTACTTC.